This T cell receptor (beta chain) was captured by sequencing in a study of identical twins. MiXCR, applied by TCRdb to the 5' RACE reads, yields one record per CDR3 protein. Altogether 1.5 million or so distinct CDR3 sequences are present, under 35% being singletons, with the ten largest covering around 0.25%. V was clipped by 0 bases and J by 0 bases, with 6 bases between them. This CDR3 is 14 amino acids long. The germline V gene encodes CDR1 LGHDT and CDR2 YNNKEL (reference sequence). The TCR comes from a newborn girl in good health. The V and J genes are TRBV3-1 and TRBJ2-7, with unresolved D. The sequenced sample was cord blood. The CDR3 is CASSQERNSYEQYF. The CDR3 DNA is TGTGCCAGCAGCCAAGAGCGGAACTCCTACGAGCAGTACTTC.